This TCR beta chain was sequenced during a study of OX40 agonist ivuxolimab in advanced cancers. Sequencing used immunoSEQ multiplex PCR; TCRdb keeps in-frame clones, though not all of them. This sample has 43,000 or so clones, with about nine tenths found just once. The sequencing here drew on CD4+ or CD8+ T cells sorted from blood, taken in a trial of the OX40 agonist ivuxolimab. This TCR came from an adult with an advanced solid tumor such as melanoma, head and neck, liver or kidney cancer.

The CDR3 sequence: CASSQIRGAGNTIYF. CDR3 nucleotides: TGTGCCAGCAGCCAAATTCGGGGAGCTGGAAACACCATATATTTT. This rearrangement joins TRBV14 to TRBJ1-3; D is ambiguous. V was clipped by 2 bases and J by 2 bases, with 10 bases between them. CDR1 is SGHDN and CDR2 is FVKESK in the germline V gene. The CDR3 loop spans 15 amino acids.